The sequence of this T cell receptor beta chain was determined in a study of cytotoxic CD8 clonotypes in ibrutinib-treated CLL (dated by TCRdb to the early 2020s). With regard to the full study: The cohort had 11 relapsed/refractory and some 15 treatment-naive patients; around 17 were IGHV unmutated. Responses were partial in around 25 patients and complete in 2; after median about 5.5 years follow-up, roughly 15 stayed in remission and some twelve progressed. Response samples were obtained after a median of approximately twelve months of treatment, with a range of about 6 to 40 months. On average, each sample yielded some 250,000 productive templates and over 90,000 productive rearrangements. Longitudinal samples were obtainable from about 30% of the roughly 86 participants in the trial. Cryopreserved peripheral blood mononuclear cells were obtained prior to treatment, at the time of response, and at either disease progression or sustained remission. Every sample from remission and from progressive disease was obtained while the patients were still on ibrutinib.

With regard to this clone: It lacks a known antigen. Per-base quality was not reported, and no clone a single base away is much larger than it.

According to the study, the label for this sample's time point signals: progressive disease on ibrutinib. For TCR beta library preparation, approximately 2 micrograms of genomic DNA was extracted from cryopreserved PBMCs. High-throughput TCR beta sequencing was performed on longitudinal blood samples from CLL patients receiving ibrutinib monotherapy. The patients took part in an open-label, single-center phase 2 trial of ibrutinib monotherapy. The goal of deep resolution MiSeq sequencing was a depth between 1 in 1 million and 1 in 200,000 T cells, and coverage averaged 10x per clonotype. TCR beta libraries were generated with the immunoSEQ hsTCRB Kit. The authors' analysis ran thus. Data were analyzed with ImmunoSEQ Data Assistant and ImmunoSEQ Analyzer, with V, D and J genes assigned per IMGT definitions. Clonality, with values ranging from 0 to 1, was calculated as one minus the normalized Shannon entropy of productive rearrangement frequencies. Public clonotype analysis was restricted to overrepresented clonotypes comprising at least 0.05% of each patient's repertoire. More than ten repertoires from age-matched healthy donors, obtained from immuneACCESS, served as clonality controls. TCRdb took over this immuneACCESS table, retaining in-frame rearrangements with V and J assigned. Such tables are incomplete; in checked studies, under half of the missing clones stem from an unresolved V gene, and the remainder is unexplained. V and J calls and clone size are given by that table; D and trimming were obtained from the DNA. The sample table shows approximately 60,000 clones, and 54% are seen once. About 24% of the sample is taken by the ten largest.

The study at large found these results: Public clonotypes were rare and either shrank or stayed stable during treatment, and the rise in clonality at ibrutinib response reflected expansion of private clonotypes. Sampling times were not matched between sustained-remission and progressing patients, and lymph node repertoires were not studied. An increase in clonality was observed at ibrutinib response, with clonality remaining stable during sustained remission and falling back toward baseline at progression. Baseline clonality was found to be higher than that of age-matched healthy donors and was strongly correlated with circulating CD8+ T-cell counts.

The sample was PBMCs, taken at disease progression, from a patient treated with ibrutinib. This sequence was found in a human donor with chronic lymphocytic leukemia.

The sequenced DNA: TGCGCCAGCAGTGAGTTGGGACTCCTCACAGATACGCAGTATTTT. Its protein product is CASSELGLLTDTQYF. The V gene is TRBV10-2 and the J gene is TRBJ2-3; the D gene is perhaps TRBD2, on 6 matching bases. The CDR3 holds 15 amino acids from the cysteine to the phenylalanine. The entry retains the CDR3 DNA only, 45 bases that are in frame from base 1. CDR1 WSHSY and CDR2 SAAADI are derived from the germline V gene. V sheds 1 base and J sheds 2 bases, leaving 10 bases between their ends.